One and the same sample provided the 14 T cell receptor beta chains below, sequenced in a study of blood T cell repertoires in COVID-19. Clones were read by immunoSEQ multiplex PCR, and TCRdb kept only the in-frame ones, dropping some. The profile shows 45,000 to 70,000 clones, more than 60% of them singletons. The specimen sequenced was peripheral blood. The receptors originated from a woman between 45 and 65 years old with active or convalescent COVID-19.

V and J are TRBV6-5 and TRBJ2-3; tentatively, D is TRBD1 (6 bases). Germline CDR1 is MNHEY and CDR2 is SVGAGI. V was clipped by 6 bases and J by 1 base, with 11 bases between them. CDR3 size: 14 residues. In nucleotides, the CDR3 is TGTGCCAGCAGCCTAAGACAGGGCACAGATACGCAGTATTTT. Residues: CASSLRQGTDTQYF.

This clone occurred once. V and J are TRBV15 and TRBJ2-1; 7 nucleotides line up with TRBD1. The germline gives CDR1 LNHNV, CDR2 YYDKDF (reference sequence). The CDR3 runs to 15 residues. After removal of 6 bases from V and 3 bases from J, the junction contained 8 bases not matched to a gene. The CDR3 here is CATSIATGLYNEQFF. The CDR3 nucleotides are TGTGCCACCAGTATCGCGACAGGGCTCTACAATGAGCAGTTCTTC. Full variable domain (outside the CDR3, taken from reference TRBV15 and TRBJ2-1): DAMVIQNPRYQVTQFGKPVTLSCSQTLNHNVMYWYQQKSSQAPKLLFHYYDKDFNNEADTPDNFQSRRPNTSFCFLDIRSPGLGDTAMYLCATSIATGLYNEQFFGPGTRLTVL.

This clone was counted ten times or more. The V and J genes are TRBV19 and TRBJ1-2; D is uncertain. The ends were cut back, 5 bases at V and 4 bases at J, with 14 bases in the middle. Germline values: CDR1 LNHDA, CDR2 SQIVND (reference sequence). CDR3 length: 14 amino acids. CDR3 in amino acids: CASSPRYAGYGYTF. The CDR3 DNA is TGTGCCAGTAGTCCCCGGTACGCGGGCTATGGCTACACCTTC.

The CDR3 loop is CAWMSVGQASRELFF. The CDR3 nucleotides are TGTGCCTGGATGTCCGTGGGACAGGCCTCCCGGGAACTGTTTTTT. The gene calls are TRBV30 and TRBJ1-4; 8 bases map to TRBD1. This CDR3 has 15 residues. Germline CDR1 is GTSNPN and CDR2 is SVGIG (reference sequence). The V and J ends lost 4 bases and 12 bases, in that order; junction bases with no gene match: 16.

The chain combines TRBV10-2 with TRBJ2-1, with 11 bases that match TRBD1. This CDR3 has 17 amino acids. Germline CDR1 reads WSHSY; CDR2 reads SAAADI. V lost 1 base to trimming and J lost 0 bases; unmatched junction nucleotides: 2. The CDR3 bases are TGCGCCAGCAGTGAGTGGGGGACAGGGGGCTCCTACAATGAGCAGTTCTTC. This gives the protein CASSEWGTGGSYNEQFF.

This rearrangement joins TRBV9 to TRBJ2-3; TRBD1 aligns across 8 bases. The CDR3 extends over 15 amino acids. Germline assignment: CDR1 SGDLS and CDR2 YYNGEE. Trimming at V came to 4 bases and at J to 2 bases, leaving 6 bases not matched to a gene. CDR3 sequence: CASSQGALATDTQYF. The CDR3 DNA sequence: TGTGCCAGCAGCCAGGGGGCTTTGGCCACAGATACGCAGTATTTT.

The V and J genes are TRBV18 and TRBJ1-1; possibly TRBD1 for D (5 bases). V was clipped by 2 bases and J by 10 bases, with 11 bases between them. This CDR3 spans 12 amino acids. Germline CDR1 and CDR2: KGHSH and LQKENI. The CDR3 region has the DNA TGTGCCAGCTCACCAGGTGTCGGGGGAGCTTTCTTT. Amino acids: CASSPGVGGAFF.

The chain uses TRBV24-1 and TRBJ2-1; possibly TRBD2 for D (6 bases). Germline V gives CDR1 KGHDR, CDR2 SFDVKD. The CDR3 covers 16 residues. Trimming shortened V by 1 base and J by 0 bases, and 9 bases separated the two germline ends. CDR3 nucleotide sequence: TGTGCCACCAGTGATTTAGTAGCGGACTCCTACAATGAGCAGTTCTTC. This translates into CATSDLVADSYNEQFF.

The chain carries TRBV6-1 and TRBJ1-2; the D is unclear. Germline CDR1 is MNHNS and CDR2 is SASEGT. This CDR3 has 15 residues. Trimming removed 1 base from V and 1 base from J, with 10 bases in between. The CDR3 region is CASSEGWRHNYGYTF. Here the CDR3 DNA reads TGTGCCAGCAGTGAAGGTTGGAGGCATAACTATGGCTACACCTTC.

The J gene is TRBJ2-1, the V gene TRBV30; 8 bases are a match to TRBD2. The V and J ends lost 5 bases and 6 bases, in that order; junction bases with no gene match: 6. The germline CDR1 and CDR2 sequences are GTSNPN and SVGIG (reference sequence). The CDR3 sequence is 13 residues long. CDR3 sequence: CAWDVAGTNEQFF. The CDR3 bases are TGTGCCTGGGATGTAGCGGGAACCAATGAGCAGTTCTTC.

The V gene is TRBV30, the J gene TRBJ2-1; TRBD2 might be the D (5 bases). The germline V gene encodes CDR1 GTSNPN and CDR2 SVGIG (reference sequence). CDR3 size: 17 residues. V dropped 3 bases and J dropped 0 bases, with 18 bases sitting between them. DNA for the CDR3: TGTGCCTGGAGCGCATCTGGGAGACTTCGCTCCTACAATGAGCAGTTCTTC. This gives the protein CAWSASGRLRSYNEQFF.

This chain uses TRBV4-1 with TRBJ2-7; possible D gene TRBD2, 6 bases. The CDR3 covers 13 residues. Trimming stripped 5 bases from V and 5 bases from J, with 13 bases between. CDR1 MGHRA and CDR2 YSYEKL come from the germline V gene. DNA for the CDR3: TGCGCCAGCAGCTACTACTCGGGGGACGAGCAGTACTTC. Translated: CASSYYSGDEQYF.

The rearrangement joins TRBV19 to TRBJ1-5; the match to TRBD1 covers 7 bases. Per germline, CDR1 LNHDA and CDR2 SQIVND (reference sequence). The CDR3 runs 14 residues. V shed 4 bases and J 4 bases; nucleotides not matched to a gene: 4. CDR3 in amino acids: CASSSPGGNQPQHF. The DNA for the CDR3 is TGTGCCAGTAGTAGCCCAGGGGGGAATCAGCCCCAGCATTTT.

The chain uses TRBV4-2 and TRBJ2-1, with TRBD2 identical over 7 bases. The CDR3 is 14 residues long. Germline CDR1 and CDR2: LGHNA and YNFKEQ. Trimming cost V 3 bases and J 7 bases; bases outside gene matches: 6. CDR3 nucleotides: TGTGCCAGCAGCCATGGGGGAGGGGAAAATGAGCAGTTCTTC. The encoded protein is CASSHGGGENEQFF.